These 8 T cell receptor beta chains came from one sample sequenced in a study of T cell repertoires and HLA-DP antigens. TCRdb keeps only in-frame clones here, not all; method: immunoSEQ multiplex PCR. The table records over 60,000 clones, roughly 77% of them present only once. These receptors have no known antigen. The source material was CD4+ T cells from PBMCs. Receptor source: a man aged 55 to 69 in good health and CMV-seronegative.

V is TRBV19 and J is TRBJ2-5; 7 nucleotides agree with TRBD1. The CDR3 sequence is 13 residues long. Germline V gene data show CDR1 as LNHDA and CDR2 as SQIVND (reference sequence). V dropped 4 bases and J dropped 2; count of bases not matched to a gene: 1. CDR3 in DNA: TGTGCCAGTAGTACGGGACAGCAAGAGACCCAGTACTTC. Its protein is CASSTGQQETQYF.

V gene TRBV7-6 combines with J gene TRBJ2-3; TRBD2 matches 11 bases. CDR1 and CDR2 (germline): SGHVS, FNYEAQ. The CDR3 has 16 amino acids. V trimming: 4 bases; J trimming: 0 bases; junction bases outside the gene matches: 3. As DNA, the CDR3 is TGTGCCAGCAGCTGGCGACTAGCGGGAAGCACAGATACGCAGTATTTT. Encoded protein: CASSWRLAGSTDTQYF.

V gene TRBV5-1 combines with J gene TRBJ2-1; TRBD2 agrees at 14 bases. The CDR3 runs 17 residues. J lost 7 bases, V lost 0 bases, and 6 bases had no gene match. CDR1 and CDR2 from the germline V gene are SGHRS and YFSETQ. The CDR3 bases are TGCGCCAGCAGCTTGGGACTAGCGGGAGGGGTTGGGAATGAGCAGTTCTTC. Translation gives CASSLGLAGGVGNEQFF.

The J gene is TRBJ2-7, the V gene TRBV15; 8 bases fit TRBD1. Germline-derived CDR1 and CDR2 are LNHNV and YYDKDF (reference sequence). This CDR3 is 14 amino acids long. Losses at the gene ends were 3 bases for V and 0 bases for J; bases not matched to a gene: 1. In nucleotides, the CDR3 is TGTGCCACCAGCAGGACAGGGGCCTCCTACGAGCAGTACGTC. Translated: CATSRTGASYEQYV.

By its share, this clone is medium-sized. The V call is TRBV21-1, the J call TRBJ2-7; TRBD1 is taken as the D call from the table, unchecked against the DNA. TRBV21-1 is an annotated pseudogene. The CDR3 totals 15 residues. The CDR3 spells CASIARAGPPYEQYV. CDR3 bases: TGTGCCAGCATTGCCAGGGCAGGTCCCCCCTACGAGCAGTACGTC.

The V gene is TRBV7-6, the J gene TRBJ1-1; 8 bases align to TRBD1. The CDR3 totals 16 residues. Looked up from germline, CDR1 is SGHVS and CDR2 is FNYEAQ. V trimming: 6 bases; J trimming: 5 bases; junction bases outside the gene matches: 14. CDR3 in DNA: TGTGCCAGCAGTCCTATCTGGACAGGGAAGGGAACTGAAGCTTTCTTT. Translation gives CASSPIWTGKGTEAFF.

The CDR3 nucleotides are TGTGCCAGCAGCGAGACAGGGAACAATGAGCAGTTCTTC. Protein: CASSETGNNEQFF. The V gene is TRBV5-6, the J gene TRBJ2-1, with 7 bases identical to TRBD1. This CDR3 comprises 13 residues. V was pared by 4 bases and J by 5 bases, with 3 bases of the junction left unmatched. CDR1 SGHDT and CDR2 YYEEEE come from the germline V gene.

The rearrangement joins TRBV29-1 to TRBJ1-4; D is uncertain. V lost 7 bases, J lost 0 bases, and 9 bases lay in between. The CDR3 extends over 13 amino acids. Per germline, CDR1 SQVTM and CDR2 ANQGSEA. The CDR3 loop is CSARDPTNEKLFF. CDR3 DNA sequence: TGCAGCGCCCGGGATCCAACTAATGAAAAACTGTTTTTT.